These 10 T cell receptor beta chains originate from one sample sequenced in a study of blood T cell repertoires in COVID-19. Clones were sequenced by immunoSEQ multiplex PCR, and TCRdb holds only the in-frame ones, with some missing. Counted here are 75,000 to 85,000 clones, 88% occurring once; the ten biggest clones make up under 55%. Sequences were obtained from peripheral blood. The receptors were gathered from a human donor in a cohort sampled during active COVID-19.

This sequence joins TRBV9 and TRBJ2-5; 12 bases fit TRBD2. This CDR3 comprises 14 residues. Germline CDR1 SGDLS, CDR2 YYNGEE. J gave up 7 bases and V 0 bases, and 1 base lay outside the gene matches. The CDR3 sequence: CASSVGGLAGTQYF. For the CDR3, the DNA is TGTGCCAGCAGCGTAGGGGGACTAGCGGGGACCCAGTACTTC.

The V call is TRBV12-3 or TRBV12-4, the J call TRBJ2-1; 7 bases align to TRBD2. This CDR3 contains 13 residues. Unmatched junction bases numbered 7, after V lost 5 bases and J lost 9 bases. In nucleotides, the CDR3 is TGTGCCAGCAGTCCCCGGGGGACTACTGAGCAGTTCTTC. Translating gives CASSPRGTTEQFF.

This chain uses TRBV5-1 with TRBJ2-1, with TRBD2 matching 10 bases. Germline loops: CDR1 SGHRS, CDR2 YFSETQ. The V segment lost 5 bases and the J segment 3 bases; nucleotides outside the gene matches: 5. There are 15 residues in the CDR3. CDR3 sequence reads: CASRVAGGFYNEQFF. CDR3 in DNA: TGCGCCAGCAGGGTAGCGGGGGGTTTCTACAATGAGCAGTTCTTC.

V usage is TRBV3-1 (or the pseudogene TRBV3-2) and J usage is TRBJ2-1, with TRBD2 matching over 7 bases. Germline V CDR1 and CDR2: LGHDT, YNNKEL (reference sequence). This CDR3 has 16 amino acids. The junction had 6 bases not matched to a gene; V was cut back by 4 bases and J by 0 bases. CDR3 DNA sequence: TGTGCCAGCAGCCCCCAAGGGGAGGGCTCCTACAATGAGCAGTTCTTC. Translation gives CASSPQGEGSYNEQFF.

This rearrangement joins TRBV25-1 to TRBJ2-3; D remains ambiguous. Trimming cost V 2 bases and J 0 bases, with 6 bases left between them. The CDR3 sequence is 14 residues long. Germline V gene sequence: CDR1 MGHDK, CDR2 SYGVNS. This chain's CDR3 is CASSEGHSTDTQYF. CDR3 nucleotide sequence: TGTGCCAGCAGTGAAGGGCACAGCACAGATACGCAGTATTTT.

The V gene is TRBV18, the J gene TRBJ1-3; 8 bases match TRBD1. Germline V CDR1 and CDR2: KGHSH, LQKENI. The V and J ends lost 3 bases and 0 bases, in that order; junction bases with no gene match: 4. This CDR3 has 16 amino acids. CDR3 sequence reads: CASSPGQDPSGNTIYF. The DNA for the CDR3 is TGTGCCAGCTCACCGGGACAGGATCCCTCTGGAAACACCATATATTTT.

The sample holds one count of this clone. The chain employs TRBV24-1 and TRBJ2-3; 10 bases fit TRBD2. Unmatched junction bases numbered 17, after V lost 10 bases and J lost 5 bases. Germline V gene data show CDR1 as KGHDR and CDR2 as SFDVKD. This CDR3 spans 17 amino acids. The CDR3 sequence is CATQLGGTSAIEDTQYF. CDR3 sequence (DNA): TGTGCCACTCAGTTAGGTGGGACTAGCGCAATTGAAGATACGCAGTATTTT.

The rearrangement links TRBV29-1 to TRBJ2-5; D unresolved. CDR3 length: 10 residues. V shed 5 bases and J shed 5 bases, with 6 bases lying between them. Germline CDR1 and CDR2: SQVTM and ANQGSEA. This CDR3 is CSVLQETQYF. The CDR3 nucleotides read TGCAGCGTTTTACAGGAGACCCAGTACTTC.

The V gene is TRBV6-5, the J gene TRBJ2-5, with TRBD2 matching over 10 bases. The CDR3 length is 14 residues. The V and J ends lost 6 bases and 10 bases, in that order; junction bases with no gene match: 11. Germline lookup yields CDR1 MNHEY and CDR2 SVGAGI. The CDR3 DNA reads as TGTGCCAGCAGCCGACTAGCGGGTTCCCGTGACCAGTACTTC. Translation gives CASSRLAGSRDQYF.

This clone was observed a handful of times. The J gene is TRBJ1-6, the V gene TRBV20-1; 10 bases are shared with TRBD1. CDR1 and CDR2 (germline): DFQATT, SNEGSKA (reference sequence). CDR3 size: 15 residues. The ends lost 3 bases at V and 5 bases at J; junction bases unmatched: 4. CDR3 amino acids: CSASMTGGDNSPLHF. The DNA of the CDR3 is TGCAGTGCTAGTATGACAGGGGGCGATAATTCACCCCTCCACTTT.